The sample holds a few counts of the clone carrying this T cell receptor beta chain. The antigen is not known. Trimming stripped 3 bases from V and 5 bases from J, with 14 bases between. Germline loops: CDR1 MNHEY, CDR2 SMNVEV (reference sequence). This CDR3 region has 16 residues. The data were obtained in a study of T cells after yellow fever vaccination. Study as a whole: Each low-cell-number fraction was prepared by means of SMART-Seq v4 Ultra Low Input.

Study results and caveats: Abundant clonotypes from the bulk population could have been carried over as contaminants into FACS-sorted repertoires.

TCRdb re-analysed the 5' RACE reads in MiXCR, keeping a single row per CDR3 protein. This table holds 300,000 to 350,000 distinct CDR3 sequences, about 8.3% found once. This TCR came from a man between 18 and 35 years old who received the YFV17D yellow fever vaccine. The chain joins TRBV27 to TRBJ1-6; D perhaps matches TRBD1 (5 bases). Sample: PBMCs, taken more than 35 days after the first yellow fever vaccination. Here the CDR3 DNA reads TGTGCCAGCAGTTTGCTAAAGGGGTTGCATAATTCACCCCTCCACTTT. It yields the protein CASSLLKGLHNSPLHF.